This T cell receptor beta chain was captured in a study of blood T cell repertoires in COVID-19. Across the whole study: Sites in the United States, Italy and Spain provided acute and convalescent COVID-19 samples. Sample material is recorded as cDNA or gDNA derived from T cells, B-cell-depleted T cells, or PBMCs.

This CDR3 comprises 13 residues. With 6 bases clipped from V and 5 bases from J, the junction kept 6 bases outside the gene matches. The germline V gene encodes CDR1 MNHEY and CDR2 SVGAGI. In the authors' methods: Using reference gene primer amplification, nucleated cell counts were estimated. Assay used: immunoSEQ multiplex PCR; TCRdb lists only in-frame clones, some missing. That table supplies the V and J calls and clone size; D and trimming were determined from the DNA. The sample shows 65,000 to 95,000 clones, roughly nine tenths of them seen only once. The sequence came from a man at least 80 years old with acute or convalescent COVID-19. The material sequenced was peripheral blood. The J gene is TRBJ2-7, the V gene TRBV6-5; 8 positions match TRBD1. CDR3 sequence: CASRDRAIDEQYF. The CDR3 DNA follows: TGTGCCAGCAGGGACAGGGCCATTGACGAGCAGTACTTC.